The T cell receptor beta chain under discussion was sequenced for a study of OX40 agonist ivuxolimab in advanced cancers. Looking at the study overall: Enrolled patients in dose escalation had cancers that were hepatocellular carcinoma, melanoma, renal cell or head and neck cancer. Therapy given before enrollment (anti-PD-1, anti-PD-L1 or anti-CTLA-4) was allowed, and around 44% had some.

This clone was detected only once. The repertoire was sequenced with immunoSEQ multiplex PCR; TCRdb's copy has only in-frame clones and lacks some. Found here are about 97,000 clones, 80% to 90% of them singletons; the top ten hold roughly 5.5%. This CDR3 is built from 13 residues. Germline V lookup: CDR1 SEHNR, CDR2 FQNEAQ (reference sequence). Trimming at V came to 3 bases and at J to 5 bases, leaving 1 base not matched to a gene. The receptor was isolated from an adult with an advanced solid tumor such as melanoma, head and neck, liver or kidney cancer. Here the sequenced sample was CD4+ or CD8+ T cells sorted from blood, taken in a trial of the OX40 agonist ivuxolimab. The gene calls are TRBV7-9 and TRBJ2-5; 9 positions agree with TRBD1. The CDR3 reads CASSFGQGETQYF. CDR3 DNA sequence: TGTGCCAGCAGCTTCGGACAGGGGGAGACCCAGTACTTC.